Only a few counts were recorded for the clone carrying this TCR beta chain. Its antigen is unknown. Once RNA had been extracted, it was reverse transcribed into cDNA to act as the sequencing template. Profiling relied on immunoSEQ multiplex PCR, and the TCRdb table lists in-frame clones only, not all of them. The data hold about 190,000 clones, with 60% observed a single time. Indicated treatment: oral pan-JAK inhibitor, 5-10 mg twice daily. Germline CDR1 reads KGHSH; CDR2 reads LQKENI. This CDR3 is 14 amino acids long. V was clipped by 6 bases and J by 1 base; unmatched bases: 3. The data belong to a study of CD8+ T cells in alopecia areata. Points from the study as a whole: Shared TCR sequences were less clear between patients than in mice, possibly partly from HLA diversity. The link between baseline CD8+ expansion and response remains uncertain with one nonresponder. Greater clonality was observed in lesional scalp samples, especially alopecia totalis/universalis, versus normal scalp.

The TCR was taken from a human donor with alopecia areata. V is TRBV18 and J is TRBJ1-5; 7 bases map to TRBD1. Source: CD4+ T cells sorted from blood, taken at week 4, from a patient treated with tofacitinib. CDR3 region: CASSRDSSNQPQHF. CDR3 bases: TGTGCCAGCTCCCGGGACAGCAGCAATCAGCCCCAGCATTTT.